The 5 T cell receptor beta chains below all came from one sample that was sequenced in a study of blood T cell repertoires in COVID-19. Method: immunoSEQ multiplex PCR; TCRdb's copy keeps in-frame clones and lacks some. The data show around 200,000 clones, 87% seen once. Sequenced sample: peripheral blood. These receptors originate from a man aged 18 to 29 with active or convalescent COVID-19.

The CDR3 coding sequence is TGTGCCAGCAGCTTGGTGGCAGGGGGGTGGTACGAGCAGTACTTC. Protein sequence: CASSLVAGGWYEQYF. The chain has TRBV5-6 and TRBJ2-7; TRBD1 is a possible D gene (7 bases). The CDR3 totals 15 residues. V lost 0 bases to trimming and J lost 4 bases, with 14 bases between them. Per germline, CDR1 SGHDT and CDR2 YYEEEE.

The J gene is TRBJ2-7, the V gene TRBV28, with 7 bases identical to TRBD2. The CDR3 covers 14 residues. V shed 2 bases, J shed 0 bases, and the junction held 1 base outside the gene matches. CDR1 and CDR2 from the germline V gene are MDHEN and SYDVKM. The CDR3 reads CASSLGDYSYEQYF. CDR3 nucleotides: TGTGCCAGCAGTTTAGGGGACTACTCCTACGAGCAGTACTTC.

This clone has a single count. The CDR3 DNA reads as TGTGCCAGCAGCCCCAGGCCACAGGGTCGACCACCCCTCCACTTT. Translated, it gives CASSPRPQGRPPLHF. This sequence joins TRBV3-1 (or the pseudogene TRBV3-2) and TRBJ1-6, with a tentative D call TRBD1 (6 bases). Trimming removed 4 bases at V and 11 bases at J, with 18 bases between. The V gene's germline CDR1 is LGHDT and CDR2 YNNKEL (reference sequence). The CDR3 has 15 amino acids.

The chain links TRBV7-8 to TRBJ2-3; D call uncertain. This CDR3 region has 13 residues. The germline V and J ends were trimmed by 4 bases and 4 bases, with 9 bases remaining between them. Germline V gives CDR1 SGHVS, CDR2 FQNEAQ. The CDR3 region has the DNA TGTGCCAGCAGCTACTCTAGGCCAGATACGCAGTATTTT. Residues: CASSYSRPDTQYF.

V and J are TRBV7-8 and TRBJ1-3; possibly TRBD1 for D (5 bases). Per the germline V gene, CDR1 is SGHVS and CDR2 is FQNEAQ. The CDR3 length is 19 residues. Between the trimmed V and J ends, which lost 0 bases and 0 bases, there was a span of 18 bases. CDR3 DNA: TGTGCCAGCAGCTTAGCGAAGACGGGACTGACCCCCTCTGGAAACACCATATATTTT. This encodes CASSLAKTGLTPSGNTIYF.